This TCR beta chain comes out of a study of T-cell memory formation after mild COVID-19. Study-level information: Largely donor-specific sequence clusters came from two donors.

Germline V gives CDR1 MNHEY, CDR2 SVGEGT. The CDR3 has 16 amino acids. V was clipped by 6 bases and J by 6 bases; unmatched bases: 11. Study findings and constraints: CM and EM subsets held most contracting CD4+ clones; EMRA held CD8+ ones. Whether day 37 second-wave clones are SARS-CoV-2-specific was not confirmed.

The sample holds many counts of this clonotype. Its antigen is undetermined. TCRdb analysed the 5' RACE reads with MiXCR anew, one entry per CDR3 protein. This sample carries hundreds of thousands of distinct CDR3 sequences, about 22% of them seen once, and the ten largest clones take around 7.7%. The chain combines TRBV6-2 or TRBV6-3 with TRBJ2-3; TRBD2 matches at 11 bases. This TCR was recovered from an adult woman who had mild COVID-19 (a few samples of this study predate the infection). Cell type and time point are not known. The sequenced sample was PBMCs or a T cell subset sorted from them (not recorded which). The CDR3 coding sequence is TGTGCCAGCAGACAACGACTAGCGGGAAATTTTGATACGCAGTATTTT. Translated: CASRQRLAGNFDTQYF.